Listed below are T cell receptor beta chains from one sample, sequenced in a study of shared clonotypes between healthy human individuals. Here immunoSEQ multiplex PCR was the method, and the copy in TCRdb shows in-frame clones only, minus some. This table holds millions of clones, 93% found once. What was sequenced was naive CD8+ T cells from PBMCs. The receptors derive from a man between 18 and 29 years old in good health. Some clones in this sample may be carry-over from other donors' samples. CDR3s include the opening cysteine and the closing phenylalanine or tryptophan. Each record gives: CDR3 DNA, CDR3 protein, J gene, V gene, D gene, clone size. D genes are given only for firm matches. Rows may omit the clone size; those that give it use once, few, many or a size class.

TGTGCCAGCAGCACGGGAAGGGGTAAGTTGCGAGAGACCCAGTACTTC | CASSTGRGKLRETQYF | TRBJ2-5 | TRBV21-1 | . | once
TGTGCCAGCTCACCAGGGGCCAGCAATCAGCCCCAGCATTTT | CASSPGASNQPQHF | TRBJ1-5 | TRBV18 | . | .
TGTGCCAGCAGTTCCCCTAGCGGGAGTGAAGCAGATACGCAGTATTTT | CASSSPSGSEADTQYF | TRBJ2-3 | TRBV7-9 | TRBD2 | .
TGTGCCATCAGTGAGTCAGGGGCAGGAGGCTACGAGCAGTACTTC | CAISESGAGGYEQYF | TRBJ2-7 | TRBV10-3 | . | .
TGTGCCAGCAGTCCCTTCCGTCGATACAATGAGCAGTTCTTC | CASSPFRRYNEQFF | TRBJ2-1 | TRBV27 | . | once
TGTGCCAGCAGTGAATTGTGGACGGGCTACGAGCAGTACTTC | CASSELWTGYEQYF | TRBJ2-7 | TRBV6-1 | . | .
TGTGCCAGCAGCTTAGCGGGAAGGAGGGGGCTCACAGATACGCAGTATTTT | CASSLAGRRGLTDTQYF | TRBJ2-3 | TRBV7-6 | . | .
TGTGCCAGCAGCGCCCATCCGGGAGAGCAGTTCTTC | CASSAHPGEQFF | TRBJ2-1 | TRBV9 | . | .
TGTGCCAGCAGCGCGACAGGGAACACTGAAGCTTTCTTT | CASSATGNTEAFF | TRBJ1-1 | TRBV7-9 | . | few
TGTGCCAGCTCTACCCTAGGGGGTCAGCCCCAGCATTTT | CASSTLGGQPQHF | TRBJ1-5 | TRBV27 | . | .
TGTGCCAGCAGCTTAGCGGTCAGAGGACAGGGTGAAAAACTGTTTTTT | CASSLAVRGQGEKLFF | TRBJ1-4 | TRBV7-9 | TRBD1 | .
TGCAGCGTGGGGGGGCGAAAAGAGACCCAGTACTTC | CSVGGRKETQYF | TRBJ2-5 | TRBV29-1 | . | .
TGTGCCAGCAGCCCCGGGGGCCGGGACACCGGGGAGCTGTTTTTT | CASSPGGRDTGELFF | TRBJ2-2 | TRBV16 | . | .
TGTGCCAGCAGCTTAGAGCCGGGAGGTATTAACACCGGGGAGCTGTTTTTT | CASSLEPGGINTGELFF | TRBJ2-2 | TRBV7-2 | TRBD2 | .
TGTGCCATCAGTGAGTTCTATGAGCAGTTCTTC | CAISEFYEQFF | TRBJ2-1 | TRBV10-3 | . | once
TGTGCCAGCAGTTTATTAGGAGCCGGCTACGAGCAGTACTTC | CASSLLGAGYEQYF | TRBJ2-7 | TRBV28 | . | .
TGTGCCAGCAGCCTGGACTGGACCTACGAGCAGTACTTC | CASSLDWTYEQYF | TRBJ2-7 | TRBV7-6 | . | .
TGTGCCAGCAGTGATCGCGTTGATTCTCAAGAGACCCAGTACTTC | CASSDRVDSQETQYF | TRBJ2-5 | TRBV2 | . | .
TGTGCCAGCAGCCCATGGACAGTGATGAACACTGAAGCTTTCTTT | CASSPWTVMNTEAFF | TRBJ1-1 | TRBV9 | . | .
TGTGCCAGCAGTTTATCAGGGTATGGCCCCGAGCAGTACTTC | CASSLSGYGPEQYF | TRBJ2-7 | TRBV27 | . | .
TGTGCCAGCAGTTTAATGGGACTAGCGGGATACAATGAGCAGTTCTTC | CASSLMGLAGYNEQFF | TRBJ2-1 | TRBV28 | TRBD2 | .
TGTGCCTGGACAGGGCTAGGTGGCTACACCTTC | CAWTGLGGYTF | TRBJ1-2 | TRBV30 | . | .
TGTGCCTGGAGTCAGACCTATATAGGGACAACACCAGGGTTCTATGGCTACACCTTC | CAWSQTYIGTTPGFYGYTF | TRBJ1-2 | TRBV30 | . | .
TGTGCCAGCAGCTTATTGGGAAGGAGCTCCTACAATGAGCAGTTCTTC | CASSLLGRSSYNEQFF | TRBJ2-1 | TRBV13 | . | .
TGCAGCGTTTTACTAGGCCGTGTCTACGAGCAGTACTTC | CSVLLGRVYEQYF | TRBJ2-7 | TRBV29-1 | . | .
TGTGCCAGGGGACAGGATGGGGCTAACACTGAAGCTTTCTTT | CARGQDGANTEAFF | TRBJ1-1 | TRBV28 | TRBD1 | .
TGTGCCAGCAGGCTAGACGATCAGCCCCAGCATTTT | CASRLDDQPQHF | TRBJ1-5 | TRBV5-4 | . | few
TGTGCCAGCAGCCCAGGTGGTCGGATAGCGGGAGAGGAAGAGACCCAGTACTTC | CASSPGGRIAGEEETQYF | TRBJ2-5 | TRBV11-3 | TRBD2 | .
TGTGCCAGCAACGCTCCCACACCTAACACCGGGGAGCTGTTTTTT | CASNAPTPNTGELFF | TRBJ2-2 | TRBV2 | . | .
TGTGCCAGCAGTTATGGGACAGGGGGCGACGAGCAGTACTTC | CASSYGTGGDEQYF | TRBJ2-7 | TRBV5-8 | TRBD1 | .
TGTGCCAGCTCACCGCCGCAGAGGGACAATGAGCAGTTCTTC | CASSPPQRDNEQFF | TRBJ2-1 | TRBV18 | . | once
TGCGCCAGCAGCCAAGGCGACCGTCTCAGCACAGATACGCAGTATTTT | CASSQGDRLSTDTQYF | TRBJ2-3 | TRBV4-3 | . | .
TGTGCCAGCAGCCAAGACGGGACTAGCGGCTACGAGCAGTACTTC | CASSQDGTSGYEQYF | TRBJ2-7 | TRBV7-3 | TRBD2 | once
TGTGCCAGCAGCTCCACCTACGAGCAGTACTTC | CASSSTYEQYF | TRBJ2-7 | TRBV7-9 | . | .
TGTGCCATCCGCCCGGGGGGCGGGAGTATCCACGAGCAGTACTTC | CAIRPGGGSIHEQYF | TRBJ2-7 | TRBV5-4 | . | .
TGTGCCAGCAGTTACTCGGGGCCGTGGGTCGAGACCCAGTACTTC | CASSYSGPWVETQYF | TRBJ2-5 | TRBV6-5 | . | .
TGTGCCAGCAGTGAATCCTACGAGCAGTACTTC | CASSESYEQYF | TRBJ2-7 | TRBV25-1 | . | .
TGTGCCAGCAGCGAAAGGGGCAGGCCTAATGAAAAACTGTTTTTT | CASSERGRPNEKLFF | TRBJ1-4 | TRBV9 | . | .
TGTGCCAGCAGCTTAGGTACCTCGAACACTGAAGCTTTCTTT | CASSLGTSNTEAFF | TRBJ1-1 | TRBV7-6 | . | .
TGTGCCAGCAATACCGGGACCGAAGAAGGTAGAAACACCATATATTTT | CASNTGTEEGRNTIYF | TRBJ1-3 | TRBV28 | . | .
TGCGCCAGCAGTGAGTCGAGGCCCAGGTTGAACACTGAAGCTTTCTTT | CASSESRPRLNTEAFF | TRBJ1-1 | TRBV10-2 | . | .
TGTGCCAGCAGTTTAGGTCCGGGCACGGGGAACGAGCAGTACTTC | CASSLGPGTGNEQYF | TRBJ2-7 | TRBV27 | . | .
TGTGCCAGCAGCGGCGAGGGCGGCTACACCTTC | CASSGEGGYTF | TRBJ1-2 | TRBV11-2 | . | .